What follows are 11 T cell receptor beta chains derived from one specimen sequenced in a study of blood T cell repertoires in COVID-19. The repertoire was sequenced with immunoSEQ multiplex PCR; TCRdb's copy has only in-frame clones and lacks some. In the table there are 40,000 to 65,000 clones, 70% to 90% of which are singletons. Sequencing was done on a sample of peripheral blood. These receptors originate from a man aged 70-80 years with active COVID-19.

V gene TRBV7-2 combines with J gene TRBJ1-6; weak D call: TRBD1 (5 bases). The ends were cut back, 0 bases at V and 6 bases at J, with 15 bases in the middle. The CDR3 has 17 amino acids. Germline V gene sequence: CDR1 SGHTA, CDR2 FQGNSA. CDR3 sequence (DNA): TGTGCCAGCAGCTTAGCCTCGGGGGGACTTGGTAATTCACCCCTCCACTTT. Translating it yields CASSLASGGLGNSPLHF.

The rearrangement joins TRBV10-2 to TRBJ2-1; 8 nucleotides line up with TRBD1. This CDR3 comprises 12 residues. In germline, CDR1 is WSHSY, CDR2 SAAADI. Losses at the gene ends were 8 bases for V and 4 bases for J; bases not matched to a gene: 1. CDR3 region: CASGDRYNEQFF. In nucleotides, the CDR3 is TGCGCCAGCGGGGACAGGTACAATGAGCAGTTCTTC.

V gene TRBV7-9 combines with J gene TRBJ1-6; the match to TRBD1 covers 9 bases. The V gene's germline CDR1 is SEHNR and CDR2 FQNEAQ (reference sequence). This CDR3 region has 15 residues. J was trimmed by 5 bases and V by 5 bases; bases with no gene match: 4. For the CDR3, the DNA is TGTGCCAGCAGCCGACGGACAGGGGATAATTCACCCCTCCACTTT. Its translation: CASSRRTGDNSPLHF.

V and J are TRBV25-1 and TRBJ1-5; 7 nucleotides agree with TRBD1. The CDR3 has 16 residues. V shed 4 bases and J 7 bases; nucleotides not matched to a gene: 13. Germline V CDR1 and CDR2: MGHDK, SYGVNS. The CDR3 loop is CASSGYTDREGQPQHF. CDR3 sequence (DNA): TGTGCCAGCAGTGGATACACCGACAGGGAAGGGCAGCCCCAGCATTTT.

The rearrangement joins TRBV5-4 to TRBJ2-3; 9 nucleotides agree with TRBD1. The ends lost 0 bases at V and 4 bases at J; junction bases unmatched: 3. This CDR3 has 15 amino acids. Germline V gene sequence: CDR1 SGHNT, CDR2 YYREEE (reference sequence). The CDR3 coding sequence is TGTGCCAGCAGCTTGGGACAGGGGGTCGCAGATACGCAGTATTTT. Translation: CASSLGQGVADTQYF.

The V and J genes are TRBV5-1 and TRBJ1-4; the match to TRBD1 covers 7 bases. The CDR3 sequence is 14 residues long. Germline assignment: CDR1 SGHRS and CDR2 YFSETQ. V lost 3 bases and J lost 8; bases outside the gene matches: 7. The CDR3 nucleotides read TGCGCCAGCAGCTATTTTGACAGGGACGAAAAACTGTTTTTT. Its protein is CASSYFDRDEKLFF.

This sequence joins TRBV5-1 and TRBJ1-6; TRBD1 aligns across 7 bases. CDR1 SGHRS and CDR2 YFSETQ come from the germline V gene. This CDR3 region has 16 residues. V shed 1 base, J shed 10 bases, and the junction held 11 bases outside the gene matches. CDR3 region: CASSLRPGGFESPLHF. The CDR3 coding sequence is TGCGCCAGCAGCTTGAGGCCAGGGGGGTTTGAATCACCCCTCCACTTT.

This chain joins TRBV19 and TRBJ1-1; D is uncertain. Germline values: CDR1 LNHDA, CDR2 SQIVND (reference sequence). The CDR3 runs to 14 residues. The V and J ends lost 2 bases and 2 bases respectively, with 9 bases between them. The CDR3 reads CASSIWSGNTEAFF. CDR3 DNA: TGTGCCAGTAGTATATGGTCAGGTAACACTGAAGCTTTCTTT.

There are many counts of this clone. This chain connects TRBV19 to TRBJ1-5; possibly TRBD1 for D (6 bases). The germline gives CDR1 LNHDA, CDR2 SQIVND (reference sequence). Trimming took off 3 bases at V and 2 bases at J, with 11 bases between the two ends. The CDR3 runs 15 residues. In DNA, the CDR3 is TGTGCCAGTAGTATCACAGGGTGGGGCAATCAGCCCCAGCATTTT. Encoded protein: CASSITGWGNQPQHF.

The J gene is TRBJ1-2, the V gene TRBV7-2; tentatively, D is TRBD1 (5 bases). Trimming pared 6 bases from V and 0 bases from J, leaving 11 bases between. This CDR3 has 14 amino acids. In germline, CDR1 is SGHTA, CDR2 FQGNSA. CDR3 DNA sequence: TGTGCCAGCAGGGACGGGGGGTCTAACTATGGCTACACCTTC. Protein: CASRDGGSNYGYTF.

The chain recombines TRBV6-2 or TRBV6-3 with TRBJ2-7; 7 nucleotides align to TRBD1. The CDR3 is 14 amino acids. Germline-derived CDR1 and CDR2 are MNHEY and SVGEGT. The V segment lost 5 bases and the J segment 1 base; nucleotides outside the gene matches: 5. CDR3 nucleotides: TGTGCCAGCAGTATACAGGGGAGTTCCTACGAGCAGTACTTC. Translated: CASSIQGSSYEQYF.